What follows are 11 T cell receptor beta chains derived from one specimen sequenced in a study of regulatory T cells in long-lasting Graves disease. TCRdb reprocessed the reads via MiXCR and lists one record per CDR3 protein. Of roughly 1,300 distinct CDR3 sequences in the sample, about half are singletons; the top ten hold roughly 9.8%. Making the TCR library involved RNA that had been extracted from PBMCs. The source was peripheral blood mononuclear cells (PBMCs), collected with antithyroid drug treatment, in newly diagnosed or persistent Graves disease (not recorded which). These receptors were collected from a female donor with Graves disease.

V and J are TRBV7-9 and TRBJ1-2; D ambiguous. This CDR3 spans 14 amino acids. Looked up from germline, CDR1 is SEHNR and CDR2 is FQNEAQ (reference sequence). Trimming removed 5 bases from V and 3 bases from J, with 13 bases in between. CDR3 amino acids: CASSQTGSDYGYTF. The DNA for the CDR3 is TGTGCCAGCAGCCAGACGGGGTCGGACTATGGCTACACCTTC.

The CDR3: CAGIVGDRSGNTIYF. The CDR3 DNA sequence: TGTGCCGGAATTGTTGGGGACCGCTCTGGAAACACCATATATTTT. The V call is TRBV6-1, the J call TRBJ1-3, with D possibly matching TRBD1 (5 bases). The CDR3 spans 15 residues. Germline V lookup: CDR1 MNHNS, CDR2 SASEGT. The V and J ends lost 11 bases and 0 bases respectively, with 17 bases between them.

The chain links TRBV7-9 to TRBJ1-1; TRBD1 matches 10 bases. The CDR3 has 14 amino acids. With V trimmed by 3 bases and J by 4 bases, 2 bases remained unmatched. The germline V gene encodes CDR1 SEHNR and CDR2 FQNEAQ (reference sequence). CDR3 protein: CASSFRDRGTEAFF. The CDR3 DNA sequence: TGTGCCAGCAGCTTCAGGGACAGGGGCACTGAAGCTTTCTTT.

A single count supports this clonotype. The chain employs TRBV19 and TRBJ1-1; 7 bases match TRBD1. Looked up from germline, CDR1 is LNHDA and CDR2 is SQIVND (reference sequence). The CDR3 consists of 14 residues. Trimming took 7 bases from V and 7 from J; bases not matched to a gene: 12. In DNA form, the CDR3 reads TGTGCCAGTAAAGGGGGCGCGGCGAATGGTGAAGCTTTCTTT. As protein: CASKGGAANGEAFF.

The V gene is TRBV2, the J gene TRBJ2-1; D gene ambiguous. Germline V gene sequence: CDR1 SNHLY, CDR2 FYNNEI. There are 11 residues in the CDR3. V lost 5 bases and J 12 bases, leaving 11 bases between the germline ends. The CDR3 loop reads CASSRVAGQFF. CDR3 sequence (DNA): TGTGCCAGCAGTAGAGTAGCAGGGCAGTTCTTC. Together with reference TRBV2 and TRBJ2-1, the CDR3 gives the full variable domain: EPEVTQTPSHQVTQMGQEVILRCVPISNHLYFYWYRQILGQKVEFLVSFYNNEISEKSEIFDDQFSVERPDGSNFTLKIRSTKLEDSAMYFCASSRVAGQFFGPGTRLTVL.

The DNA of the CDR3 is TGTGCCAGCAGGGGGCCGGGACAGGGAAGCACTGAAGCTTTCTTT. Protein sequence: CASRGPGQGSTEAFF. The V gene is TRBV2, the J gene TRBJ1-1; 9 bases line up with TRBD1. The CDR3 runs to 15 residues. Germline CDR1 reads SNHLY; CDR2 reads FYNNEI. V gave up 6 bases and J gave up 4 bases; unmatched junction bases: 9.

This clonotype appeared a few times. The genes are TRBV7-6 and TRBJ2-7; 10 bases are shared with TRBD1. Germline trimming cut 4 bases from V and 0 bases from J; bases unmatched to any gene: 9. The CDR3 covers 17 residues. Germline CDR1 reads SGHVS; CDR2 reads FNYEAQ. The CDR3 reads CASSSEPGTGVSYEQYF. The CDR3, as DNA: TGTGCCAGCAGCTCAGAGCCCGGGACAGGGGTCTCCTACGAGCAGTACTTC. The full variable domain, its missing parts supplied by reference TRBV7-6 and TRBJ2-7, is GAGVSQSPRYKVTKRGQDVALRCDPISGHVSLYWYRQALGQGPEFLTYFNYEAQQDKSGLPNDRFSAERPEGSISTLTIQRTEQRDSAMYRCASSSEPGTGVSYEQYFGPGTRLTVT.

The V gene is TRBV6-5, the J gene TRBJ2-7, with 10 bases identical to TRBD1. The CDR3 is 14 amino acids. The germline V gene encodes CDR1 MNHEY and CDR2 SVGAGI. V lost 3 bases, J lost 6 bases, and 5 bases stayed unmatched. The CDR3 is CASSYGTGASEQYF. The CDR3 nucleotides read TGTGCCAGCAGTTATGGGACAGGGGCCTCCGAGCAGTACTTC.

This clonotype is a singleton in its sample. This chain uses TRBV29-1 with TRBJ2-5, with D possibly called TRBD1 or TRBD2 (5 bases each). Germline V gene data show CDR1 as SQVTM and CDR2 as ANQGSEA. CDR3 length: 15 amino acids. Trimming stripped 5 bases from V and 2 bases from J, with 18 bases between. The CDR3 DNA reads TGCAGCGTTACCTTAGGGACGGGAATTCAAGAGACCCAGTACTTC. This codes for CSVTLGTGIQETQYF.

The chain recombines TRBV5-1 with TRBJ1-3; tentatively, D is TRBD1 (6 bases). The V end was cut by 5 bases, the J end by 4 bases, with 13 bases between. The CDR3 is 14 amino acids. Germline loops: CDR1 SGHRS, CDR2 YFSETQ. CDR3 in DNA: TGCGCCAGCAGTACGGGGGCAGCCGGAAACACCATATATTTT. Amino acid sequence: CASSTGAAGNTIYF.

This clonotype was counted a few times. This sequence joins TRBV20-1 and TRBJ1-1, with no clear D. Trimming left V 0 bases short and J 4 bases short, with 6 bases between. The CDR3 length is 12 residues. Germline CDR1 and CDR2: DFQATT and SNEGSKA (reference sequence). CDR3 loop: CSAREYGTEAFF. CDR3 sequence (DNA): TGCAGTGCTAGAGAGTACGGCACTGAAGCTTTCTTT.